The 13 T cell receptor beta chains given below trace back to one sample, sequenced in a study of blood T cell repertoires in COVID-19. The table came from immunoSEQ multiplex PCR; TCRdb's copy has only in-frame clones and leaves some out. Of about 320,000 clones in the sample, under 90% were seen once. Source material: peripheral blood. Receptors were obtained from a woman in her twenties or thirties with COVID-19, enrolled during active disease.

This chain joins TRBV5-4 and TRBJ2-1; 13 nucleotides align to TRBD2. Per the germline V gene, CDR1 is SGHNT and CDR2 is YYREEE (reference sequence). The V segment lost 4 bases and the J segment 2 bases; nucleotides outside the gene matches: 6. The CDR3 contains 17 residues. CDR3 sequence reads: CASSGRLAGGTYNEQFF. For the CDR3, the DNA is TGTGCCAGCAGCGGGAGACTAGCGGGGGGTACCTACAATGAGCAGTTCTTC.

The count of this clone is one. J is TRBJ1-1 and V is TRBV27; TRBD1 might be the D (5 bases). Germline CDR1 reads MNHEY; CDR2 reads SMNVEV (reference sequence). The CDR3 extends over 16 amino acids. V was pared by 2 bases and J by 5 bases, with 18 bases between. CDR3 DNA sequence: TGTGCCAGCAGTTTAGTAGGCAGTTCCGGGGGGACTGAAGCTTTCTTT. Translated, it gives CASSLVGSSGGTEAFF.

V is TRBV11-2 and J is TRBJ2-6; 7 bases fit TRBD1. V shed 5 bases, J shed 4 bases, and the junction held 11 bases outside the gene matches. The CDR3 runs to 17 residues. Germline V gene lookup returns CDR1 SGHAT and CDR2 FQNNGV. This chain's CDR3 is CASSLGQESLGANVLTF. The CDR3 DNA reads TGTGCCAGCAGCCTTGGACAGGAATCTCTGGGGGCCAACGTCCTGACTTTC.

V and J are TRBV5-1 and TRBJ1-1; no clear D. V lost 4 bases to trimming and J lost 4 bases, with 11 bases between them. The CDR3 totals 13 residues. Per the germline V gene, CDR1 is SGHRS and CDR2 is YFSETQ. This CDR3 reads CASSQQQATEAFF. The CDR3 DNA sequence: TGCGCCAGCAGCCAGCAGCAGGCCACTGAAGCTTTCTTT.

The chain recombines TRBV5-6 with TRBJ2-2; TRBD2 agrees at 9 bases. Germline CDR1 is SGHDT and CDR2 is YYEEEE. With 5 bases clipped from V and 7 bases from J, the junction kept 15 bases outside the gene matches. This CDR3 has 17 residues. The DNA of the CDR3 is TGTGCCAGCAGAGTAAAAGCGGGACTAGCTTTGGGCGGGGAGCTGTTTTTT. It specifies CASRVKAGLALGGELFF.

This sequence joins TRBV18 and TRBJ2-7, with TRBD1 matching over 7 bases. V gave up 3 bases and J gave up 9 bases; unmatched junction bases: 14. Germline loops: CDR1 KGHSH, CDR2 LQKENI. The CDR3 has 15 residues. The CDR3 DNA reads TGTGCCAGCTCACCCCCCACAGGGGCCGCGTTCGGGCAGTACTTC. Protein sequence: CASSPPTGAAFGQYF.

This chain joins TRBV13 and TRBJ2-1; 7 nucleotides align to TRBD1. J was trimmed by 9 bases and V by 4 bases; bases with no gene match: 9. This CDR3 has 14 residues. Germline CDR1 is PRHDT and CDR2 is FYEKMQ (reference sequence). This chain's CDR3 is CASSSGQGEGEQFF. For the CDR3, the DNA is TGTGCCAGCAGCTCCGGGCAGGGGGAAGGTGAGCAGTTCTTC.

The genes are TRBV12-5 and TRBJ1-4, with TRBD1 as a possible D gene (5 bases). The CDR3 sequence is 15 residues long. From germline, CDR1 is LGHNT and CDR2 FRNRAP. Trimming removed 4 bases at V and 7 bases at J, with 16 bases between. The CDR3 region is CASGSAVGLSEKLFF. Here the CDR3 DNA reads TGTGCTAGTGGTTCCGCGGTGGGGCTGAGTGAAAAACTGTTTTTT.

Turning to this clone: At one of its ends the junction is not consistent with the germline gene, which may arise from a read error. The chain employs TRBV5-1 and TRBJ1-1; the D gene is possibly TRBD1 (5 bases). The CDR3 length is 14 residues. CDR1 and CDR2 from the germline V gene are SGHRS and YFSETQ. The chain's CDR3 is CASSSRAGNIEAFF. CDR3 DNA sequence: TGCGCCAGCAGCTCCAGGGCAGGGAACATTGAAGCTTTCTTT.

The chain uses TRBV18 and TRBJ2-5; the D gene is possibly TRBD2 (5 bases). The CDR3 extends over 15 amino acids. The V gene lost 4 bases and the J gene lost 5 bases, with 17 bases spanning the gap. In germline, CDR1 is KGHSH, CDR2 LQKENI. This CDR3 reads CASSRIPGDKETQYF. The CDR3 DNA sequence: TGTGCCAGCTCACGGATTCCCGGGGATAAGGAGACCCAGTACTTC.

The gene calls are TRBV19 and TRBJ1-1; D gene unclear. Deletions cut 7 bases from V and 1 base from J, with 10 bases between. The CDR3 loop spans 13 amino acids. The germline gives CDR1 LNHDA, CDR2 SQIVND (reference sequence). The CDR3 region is CASNWETNTEAFF. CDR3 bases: TGTGCCAGTAACTGGGAGACGAACACTGAAGCTTTCTTT.

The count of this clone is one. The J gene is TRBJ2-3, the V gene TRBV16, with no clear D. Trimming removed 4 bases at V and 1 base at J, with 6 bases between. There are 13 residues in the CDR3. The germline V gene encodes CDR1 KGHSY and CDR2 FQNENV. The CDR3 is CASSRRGTDTQYF. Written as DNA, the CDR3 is TGTGCCAGCAGCCGTCGGGGCACAGATACGCAGTATTTT.

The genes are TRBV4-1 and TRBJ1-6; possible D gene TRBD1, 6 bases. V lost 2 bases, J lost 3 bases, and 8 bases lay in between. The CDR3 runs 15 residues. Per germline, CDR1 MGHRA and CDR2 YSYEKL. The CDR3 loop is CASSQPTGYNSPLHF. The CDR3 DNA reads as TGCGCCAGCAGCCAACCGACAGGCTATAATTCACCCCTCCACTTT.